This T cell receptor beta chain stems from a study of OX40 agonist ivuxolimab in advanced cancers. Blood draws occurred at baseline, cycle 4 day 1, and cycle 7 day 1. The method was immunoSEQ multiplex PCR; TCRdb's version includes in-frame clones alone and lacks a portion of them. The sample contains roughly 18,000 clones, roughly 74% of which appear only once. This CDR3 spans 16 amino acids. Deletions cut 1 base from V and 7 bases from J, with 17 bases between. The germline V gene encodes CDR1 LNHDA and CDR2 SQIVND (reference sequence). A single count supports this clone. V is TRBV19 and J is TRBJ2-1, with unresolved D. The TCR sequence derives from an adult with an advanced solid tumor such as melanoma, head and neck, liver or kidney cancer. Here the sequenced sample was CD4+ or CD8+ T cells sorted from blood, taken in a trial of the OX40 agonist ivuxolimab. Here the CDR3 DNA reads TGTGCCAGTAGTATAGGGCAGGTTCAGTTTGGGAATGAGCAGTTCTTC. Its translation is CASSIGQVQFGNEQFF.